The 13 T cell receptor beta chains listed next were all sequenced from one sample in a study of cytomegalovirus exposure and HLA in healthy donors. The PCR employed 60 Vbeta primers together with 13 Jbeta primers. The data were produced by immunoSEQ multiplex PCR, yet TCRdb's version contains in-frame clones alone and is incomplete. The profile shows fewer than 90,000 clones, roughly 80% of them singletons. Material for sequencing was PBMCs. The receptor set was obtained from a man under 40 in good health and CMV-seropositive.

This chain connects TRBV4-3 to TRBJ2-5; 14 nucleotides line up with TRBD2. Germline V gives CDR1 LGHNA, CDR2 YSLEER. This CDR3 is 18 amino acids long. Trimming removed 3 bases from V and 4 bases from J; junction bases left unmatched: 10. CDR3 residues: CASSQTPGLAGAIETQYF. In DNA, the CDR3 is TGCGCCAGCAGCCAGACACCGGGACTAGCGGGGGCGATAGAGACCCAGTACTTC.

This clone was seen just once. This rearrangement joins TRBV27 to TRBJ1-4; D unresolved. CDR3 length: 16 residues. The V end lost 6 bases, the J end lost 3 bases, and 17 bases lay between the germline ends. Germline V lookup: CDR1 MNHEY, CDR2 SMNVEV (reference sequence). CDR3 in amino acids: CASRFAVGRANEKLFF. As DNA, the CDR3 is TGTGCCAGCAGGTTTGCTGTAGGGAGGGCTAATGAAAAACTGTTTTTT.

The V call is TRBV4-1, the J call TRBJ2-1, with D maybe TRBD1 (6 bases). Trimming took 7 bases from V and 7 from J, leaving 14 bases between them. The CDR3 is 13 residues long. CDR1 and CDR2 (germline): MGHRA, YSYEKL. The DNA for the CDR3 is TGCGCCAGCACCCCTACAGGGTGGAATGAGCAGTTCTTC. This encodes CASTPTGWNEQFF.

J is TRBJ1-1 and V is TRBV4-3; 8 nucleotides line up with TRBD1. Germline V gives CDR1 LGHNA, CDR2 YSLEER. The CDR3 is 14 residues long. V lost 0 bases to trimming and J lost 8 bases; unmatched junction nucleotides: 5. The chain's CDR3 is CASSQDPRQGEAFF. CDR3 bases: TGCGCCAGCAGCCAAGACCCCCGACAGGGGGAAGCTTTCTTT.

The gene calls are TRBV4-1 and TRBJ1-1, with unresolved D. Germline-derived CDR1 and CDR2 are MGHRA and YSYEKL. The V and J ends lost 1 base and 0 bases respectively, with 6 bases between them. The CDR3 totals 14 residues. The CDR3 sequence: CASSQGRLNTEAFF. In DNA form, the CDR3 reads TGCGCCAGCAGCCAAGGGCGGCTGAACACTGAAGCTTTCTTT.

This chain uses TRBV6-5 with TRBJ2-1; 12 bases match TRBD1. V shed 2 bases, J shed 15 bases, and the junction held 5 bases outside the gene matches. The germline CDR1 and CDR2 sequences are MNHEY and SVGAGI. The CDR3 loop spans 13 amino acids. CDR3 DNA sequence: TGTGCCAGCAGTTACCGGGACAGGGGGCATCCGTTCTTC. Amino acid sequence: CASSYRDRGHPFF.

The chain joins TRBV6-5 to TRBJ1-1; a possible D gene is TRBD1 (5 bases). Germline V gene data show CDR1 as MNHEY and CDR2 as SVGAGI. V was shortened by 2 bases and J by 5 bases, with 18 bases between the two germline ends. This CDR3 has 16 residues. The CDR3: CASSYRRGSLRTEAFF. In DNA form, the CDR3 reads TGTGCCAGCAGTTACAGGAGGGGTTCGCTTCGGACTGAAGCTTTCTTT.

The rearrangement links TRBV30 to TRBJ2-4, with D hard to call. The germline V and J ends were trimmed by 2 bases and 9 bases, with 14 bases remaining between them. The CDR3 has 13 amino acids. Germline lookup yields CDR1 GTSNPN and CDR2 SVGIG (reference sequence). Written as DNA, the CDR3 is TGTGCCTGGAGTAACACTAATCGGGTCATTCAGTACTTC. This sequence encodes CAWSNTNRVIQYF. Full variable domain (remainder filled in from reference TRBV30 and TRBJ2-4): SQTIHQWPATLVQPVGSPLSLECTVEGTSNPNLYWYRQAAGRGLQLLFYSVGIGQISSEVPQNLSASRPQDRQFILSSKKLLLSDSGFYLCAWSNTNRVIQYFGAGTRLSVL.

V is TRBV5-6 and J is TRBJ1-1; TRBD1 matches at 9 bases. There are 16 residues in the CDR3. V dropped 4 bases and J dropped 3; count of bases not matched to a gene: 10. Per germline, CDR1 SGHDT and CDR2 YYEEEE. The CDR3 DNA reads TGTGCCAGCAGCCTTCGGGGGACAGGGATAGACACTGAAGCTTTCTTT. Translating gives CASSLRGTGIDTEAFF.

J is TRBJ2-7 and V is TRBV10-1; 11 bases are a match to TRBD1. The CDR3 loop spans 16 amino acids. The germline V gene encodes CDR1 WNHNN and CDR2 SYGVQD (reference sequence). V gave up 0 bases and J gave up 3 bases; unmatched junction bases: 4. This CDR3 reads CASSESAGTGGYEQYF. Here the CDR3 DNA reads TGCGCCAGCAGTGAGTCCGCCGGGACAGGGGGCTACGAGCAGTACTTC.

This chain joins TRBV15 and TRBJ2-2; 11 bases line up with TRBD1. This CDR3 contains 17 residues. Germline CDR1 LNHNV, CDR2 YYDKDF (reference sequence). Trimming removed 9 bases from V and 2 bases from J; junction bases left unmatched: 11. The CDR3: CATSTRTGGLNTGELFF. For the CDR3, the DNA is TGTGCCACTTCAACCCGGACAGGGGGCCTAAACACCGGGGAGCTGTTTTTT.

V usage is TRBV14 and J usage is TRBJ2-7, with 10 bases matching TRBD2. Per germline, CDR1 SGHDN and CDR2 FVKESK. The V and J ends lost 0 bases and 2 bases, in that order; junction bases with no gene match: 1. CDR3 length equals 15 residues. The CDR3 here is CASSQELAGPYEQYF. The CDR3 nucleotides read TGTGCCAGCAGCCAAGAACTAGCGGGGCCCTACGAGCAGTACTTC.

The V gene is TRBV9, the J gene TRBJ1-1; no firm D call. V lost 0 bases and J lost 5, with 8 bases in between. The CDR3 loop spans 13 amino acids. In germline, CDR1 is SGDLS, CDR2 YYNGEE. The CDR3 nucleotides are TGTGCCAGCAGCGTAGCCCATAGTACTGAAGCTTTCTTT. Its translation is CASSVAHSTEAFF. Variable domain in full (rest from reference TRBV9 and TRBJ1-1): DSGVTQTPKHLITATGQRVTLRCSPRSGDLSVYWYQQSLDQGLQFLIQYYNGEERAKGNILERFSAQQFPDLHSELNLSSLELGDSALYFCASSVAHSTEAFFGQGTRLTVV.